Listed below are T cell receptor beta chains from one sample, sequenced in a study of blood T cell repertoires in COVID-19. The repertoire was sequenced with immunoSEQ multiplex PCR; TCRdb's copy has only in-frame clones and lacks some. The sample contains about 180,000 clones, roughly 83% of which appear only once. Sequencing was performed on peripheral blood. These receptors were taken from a woman aged 40 to 55 with COVID-19, enrolled during active disease. The CDR3 runs from the conserved cysteine through the conserved F or W. D genes are given only for firm matches. Not all rows give a size; the values are once, few, many and, for expanded clones, a class.

D,J,length,V,size,CDR3,DNA
TRBD2,TRBJ2-7,19,TRBV27,.,CASSLLGTSGSRSSYEQYF,TGTGCCAGCAGTCTCCTAGGGACTAGCGGGAGCCGTAGCTCCTACGAGCAGTACTTC
.,TRBJ1-5,16,TRBV27,.,CASSSIRGKGNQPQHF,TGTGCCAGCAGTTCTATCCGGGGTAAGGGCAATCAGCCCCAGCATTTT
TRBD2,TRBJ2-7,15,TRBV6-5,few,CASSRPGLATNEQYF,TGTGCCAGCAGTCGCCCGGGACTAGCGACCAACGAGCAGTACTTC
TRBD1,TRBJ2-5,16,TRBV6-5,.,CASSYGQGGARETQYF,TGTGCCAGCAGTTACGGTCAAGGGGGCGCACGGGAGACCCAGTACTTC
.,TRBJ1-6,17,TRBV18,.,CASSSTVGRTQDSPLHF,TGTGCCAGCTCATCGACTGTTGGGCGGACACAGGATTCACCCCTCCACTTT
TRBD1,TRBJ1-1,15,TRBV11-2,.,CASIPVRGVDTEAFF,TGTGCCAGCATCCCTGTCAGGGGGGTCGACACTGAAGCTTTCTTT
TRBD1,TRBJ1-3,15,TRBV7-2,few,CASSFRTGSGNTIYF,TGTGCCAGCAGCTTCCGGACAGGCTCTGGAAACACCATATATTTT
.,TRBJ2-7,17,TRBV4-1,.,CASSQGVVIRTEYEQYF,TGCGCCAGCAGCCAAGGGGTAGTTATCAGGACAGAATACGAGCAGTACTTC
.,TRBJ2-1,14,TRBV4-1,.,CASSEPLGENEQFF,TGCGCCAGCAGCGAACCCCTCGGGGAAAATGAGCAGTTCTTC
.,TRBJ2-5,14,TRBV3-1/TRBV3-2,.,CASSQGPYQETQYF,TGTGCCAGCAGCCAAGGGCCGTACCAAGAGACCCAGTACTTC
TRBD1,TRBJ1-6,15,TRBV7-9,.,CASSSPTGVGSPLHF,TGTGCCAGCAGCTCCCCAACAGGGGTCGGATCACCCCTCCACTTT
TRBD2,TRBJ2-5,15,TRBV6-5,.,CASSRSGGDLETQYF,TGTGCCAGCAGTAGGAGCGGGGGGGATTTAGAGACCCAGTACTTC
TRBD1,TRBJ1-2,13,TRBV6-5,once,CASSETGAGGYTF,TGTGCCAGCAGCGAGACAGGGGCCGGTGGCTACACCTTC
TRBD1,TRBJ2-5,17,TRBV28,.,CASSLRGLRQGRETQYF,TGTGCCAGCAGTTTAAGGGGGTTGAGACAGGGGAGAGAGACCCAGTACTTC
TRBD1,TRBJ1-5,16,TRBV11-3,.,CASSLGWDSYNQPQHF,TGTGCCAGCAGCTTAGGATGGGACAGCTACAATCAGCCCCAGCATTTT
.,TRBJ2-3,12,TRBV18,.,CATSTSTDTQYF,TGTGCCACCTCGACTAGCACAGATACGCAGTATTTT
TRBD2,TRBJ2-2,18,TRBV19,few,CASSRQRGPTLNTGELFF,TGTGCCAGTAGTAGACAGCGGGGGCCAACCCTCAACACCGGGGAGCTGTTTTTT
TRBD1,TRBJ1-1,13,TRBV3-1/TRBV3-2,.,CASSLDRETEAFF,TGTGCCAGCAGCCTCGACAGGGAAACTGAAGCTTTCTTT
.,TRBJ2-1,14,TRBV18,once,CASSPTLRDNEQFF,TGTGCCAGCTCACCGACCTTGCGGGACAATGAGCAGTTCTTC
TRBD1,TRBJ1-4,15,TRBV6-5,.,CASSNFRGNREKLFF,TGTGCCAGCAGTAATTTCAGGGGGAACAGGGAAAAACTGTTTTTT
TRBD2,TRBJ2-1,15,TRBV3-1/TRBV3-2,.,CASSPGTSGLNEQFF,TGTGCCAGCAGCCCAGGGACTAGCGGTCTCAATGAGCAGTTCTTC
.,TRBJ2-3,12,TRBV6-5,.,CASRVGLSTQYF,TGTGCCAGCAGAGTCGGACTTTCTACGCAGTATTTT
TRBD1,TRBJ2-7,14,TRBV5-5,.,CASSPGQGSYEQYF,TGTGCCAGCAGCCCGGGACAGGGCTCCTACGAGCAGTACTTC
.,TRBJ1-1,16,TRBV5-1,.,CASTPSVPGIGTEAFF,TGCGCCAGCACCCCCTCCGTCCCGGGGATCGGCACTGAAGCTTTCTTT
.,TRBJ2-5,15,TRBV6-6,.,CASSSYTGLRETQYF,TGTGCCAGCAGTTCCTACACGGGACTCCGTGAGACCCAGTACTTC
.,TRBJ1-2,13,TRBV19,.,CASSFPGYDGYTF,TGTGCCAGTAGTTTCCCGGGATACGATGGCTACACCTTC
.,TRBJ1-2,13,TRBV5-1,.,CASSPGRGYGYTF,TGCGCCAGCAGCCCGGGGAGGGGCTATGGCTACACCTTC
.,TRBJ2-6,17,TRBV5-4,.,CASSLGQAVSGANVLTF,TGTGCCAGCAGCTTGGGGCAGGCAGTCTCTGGGGCCAACGTCCTGACTTTC
TRBD1,TRBJ1-4,13,TRBV6-5,.,CASSLGQGGKLFF,TGTGCCAGCAGCCTGGGACAGGGGGGAAAACTGTTTTTT
.,TRBJ2-7,13,TRBV7-2,few,CASSLVFGAEQYF,TGTGCCAGCAGCTTAGTGTTTGGGGCAGAGCAGTACTTC
.,TRBJ1-1,13,TRBV13,.,CASSFRLNTEAFF,TGTGCCAGCAGCTTCAGGCTAAACACTGAAGCTTTCTTT
TRBD1,TRBJ1-5,12,TRBV19,.,CAVRQGNQPQHF,TGTGCAGTGAGACAGGGGAATCAGCCCCAGCATTTT
.,TRBJ2-5,14,TRBV7-9,.,CASSPDSIGETQYF,TGTGCCAGCAGCCCGGACAGCATCGGGGAGACCCAGTACTTC
TRBD1,TRBJ1-3,15,TRBV6-5,.,CASRRTGGSGNTIYF,TGTGCCAGCAGGCGGACAGGGGGCTCTGGAAACACCATATATTTT
.,TRBJ1-2,13,TRBV6-1,.,CASSEVQIYGYTF,TGTGCCAGCAGTGAAGTACAGATCTATGGCTACACCTTC
TRBD1,TRBJ1-2,12,TRBV29-1,.,CSAQTGLYGYTF,TGCAGCGCCCAGACAGGGTTGTATGGCTACACCTTC
.,TRBJ1-2,15,TRBV25-1,.,CASTPIRGGGYGYTF,TGTGCCAGCACTCCAATTAGGGGGGGCGGCTATGGCTACACCTTC
TRBD1,TRBJ2-7,16,TRBV9,.,CASSVEGDRGSYEQYF,TGTGCCAGCAGCGTAGAAGGGGACAGGGGGTCCTACGAGCAGTACTTC
.,TRBJ1-2,13,TRBV5-4,few,CASSKTGNYGYTF,TGTGCCAGCAGCAAGACCGGGAACTATGGCTACACCTTC
TRBD2,TRBJ2-1,13,TRBV4-1,.,CASSHTAGLDLFF,TGCGCCAGCAGCCACACAGCGGGACTAGATTTGTTCTTC
TRBD1,TRBJ1-2,14,TRBV7-3,.,CASSFSGTGVGYTF,TGTGCCAGCAGCTTTTCCGGGACAGGGGTCGGCTACACCTTC
TRBD1,TRBJ1-2,14,TRBV5-1,.,CASSLLGQGRGYTF,TGCGCCAGCAGCTTGCTAGGACAGGGAAGGGGCTACACCTTC
.,TRBJ1-1,14,TRBV7-3,.,CASSLTYTDTEAFF,TGTGCCAGCAGCTTAACGTATACAGACACTGAAGCTTTCTTT
TRBD2,TRBJ2-7,16,TRBV25-1,.,CASNPRDTSGNYEQYF,TGTGCCAGCAACCCTAGGGATACTAGCGGGAACTACGAGCAGTACTTC
.,TRBJ1-5,16,TRBV4-1,.,CASSQLTGGHNQPQHF,TGCGCCAGCAGCCAACTAACCGGGGGGCACAATCAGCCCCAGCATTTT
TRBD1,TRBJ1-1,15,TRBV27,.,CASSFGTGFGTEAFF,TGTGCCAGCAGTTTCGGGACAGGGTTTGGAACTGAAGCTTTCTTT
TRBD1,TRBJ1-1,18,TRBV7-8,.,CASSIRVPGQGAGTEAFF,TGTGCCAGCAGCATCAGGGTCCCGGGACAGGGGGCGGGTACTGAAGCTTTCTTT
TRBD1,TRBJ1-4,13,TRBV10-3,once,CATDRGQDEKLFF,TGTGCCACCGACAGGGGGCAGGATGAAAAACTGTTTTTT
.,TRBJ2-1,16,TRBV5-5,few,CASSLSDRSSYNEQFF,TGTGCCAGCAGCTTGAGTGACAGGAGCTCCTACAATGAGCAGTTCTTC
.,TRBJ1-4,19,TRBV21-1,.,CASSIPWTGEAVTNEKLFF,TGTGCCAGCAGCATCCCTTGGACAGGGGAGGCCGTAACTAATGAAAAACTGTTTTTT
.,TRBJ1-2,16,TRBV3-1/TRBV3-2,.,CASSQDSAGLGYGYTF,TGTGCCAGCAGCCAAGATTCGGCGGGCCTTGGCTATGGCTACACCTTC
TRBD1,TRBJ1-3,18,TRBV4-1,.,CASSQESGTGRPGNTIYF,TGCGCCAGCAGCCAAGAGTCAGGGACAGGGAGACCTGGAAACACCATATATTTT
.,TRBJ1-2,16,TRBV3-1/TRBV3-2,.,CASSPTRTARNYGYTF,TGTGCCAGCAGCCCTACCAGGACAGCCCGTAACTATGGCTACACCTTC
.,TRBJ1-4,15,TRBV5-1,.,CASSLAQSGTEKLFF,TGCGCCAGCAGCTTGGCCCAGTCTGGTACAGAAAAACTGTTTTTT
.,TRBJ2-7,13,TRBV6-5,.,CASNSGVGYEQYF,TGTGCCAGCAACTCGGGGGTGGGCTACGAGCAGTACTTC